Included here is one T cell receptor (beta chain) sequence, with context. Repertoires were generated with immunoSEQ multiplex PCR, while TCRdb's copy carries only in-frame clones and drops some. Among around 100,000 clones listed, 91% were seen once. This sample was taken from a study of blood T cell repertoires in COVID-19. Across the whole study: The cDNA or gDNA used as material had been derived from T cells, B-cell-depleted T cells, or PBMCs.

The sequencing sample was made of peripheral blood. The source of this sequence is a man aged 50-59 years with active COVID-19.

CDR3 protein: CAISSTSLEEQFF. The CDR3 region has the DNA TGTGCCATCAGTTCGACTAGCCTCGAGGAGCAGTTCTTC. The chain couples TRBV10-3 to TRBJ2-1; 7 positions match TRBD2. The germline V gene has CDR1 ENHRY and CDR2 SYGVKD. The CDR3 contains 13 residues. The junction had 8 bases not matched to a gene; V was cut back by 5 bases and J by 10 bases.